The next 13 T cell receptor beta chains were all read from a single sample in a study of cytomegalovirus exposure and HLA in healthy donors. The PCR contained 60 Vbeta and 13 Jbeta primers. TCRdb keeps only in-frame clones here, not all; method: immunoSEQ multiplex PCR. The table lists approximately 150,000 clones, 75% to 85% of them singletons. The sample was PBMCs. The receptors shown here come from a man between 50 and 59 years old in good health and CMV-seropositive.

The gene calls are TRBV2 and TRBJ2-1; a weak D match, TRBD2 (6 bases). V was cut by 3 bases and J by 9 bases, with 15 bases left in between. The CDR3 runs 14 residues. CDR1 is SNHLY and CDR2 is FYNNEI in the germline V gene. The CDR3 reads CASSDLIGSVEQFF. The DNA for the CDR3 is TGTGCCAGCAGTGATTTGATCGGGAGTGTTGAGCAGTTCTTC. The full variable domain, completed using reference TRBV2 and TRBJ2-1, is EPEVTQTPSHQVTQMGQEVILRCVPISNHLYFYWYRQILGQKVEFLVSFYNNEISEKSEIFDDQFSVERPDGSNFTLKIRSTKLEDSAMYFCASSDLIGSVEQFFGPGTRLTVL.

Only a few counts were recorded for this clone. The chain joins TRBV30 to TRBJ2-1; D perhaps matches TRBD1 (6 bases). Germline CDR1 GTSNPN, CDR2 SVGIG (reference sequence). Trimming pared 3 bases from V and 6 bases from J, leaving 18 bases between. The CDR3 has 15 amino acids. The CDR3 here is CAWSSGQGIVNEQFF. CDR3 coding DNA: TGTGCCTGGAGCTCAGGCCAGGGGATAGTCAATGAGCAGTTCTTC.

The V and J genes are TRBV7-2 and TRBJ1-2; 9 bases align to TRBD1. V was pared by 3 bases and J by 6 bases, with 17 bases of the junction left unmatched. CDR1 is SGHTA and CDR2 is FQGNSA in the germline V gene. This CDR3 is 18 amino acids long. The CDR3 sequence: CASSFSQGALYDLHGYTF. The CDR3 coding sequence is TGTGCCAGCAGCTTCTCACAGGGGGCGCTATATGATTTGCATGGCTACACCTTC.

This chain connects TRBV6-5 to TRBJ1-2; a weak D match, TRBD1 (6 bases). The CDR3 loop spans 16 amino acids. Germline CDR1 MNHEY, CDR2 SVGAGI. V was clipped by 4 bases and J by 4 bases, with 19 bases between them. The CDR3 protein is CASSCFEPGQCYGYTF. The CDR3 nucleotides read TGTGCCAGCAGTTGCTTTGAACCCGGACAGTGCTATGGCTACACCTTC.

The CDR3 nucleotides are TGTGCCAGCTCACTTAACGGAGCCTACGAGCAGTACTTC. Translating it yields CASSLNGAYEQYF. The chain combines TRBV18 with TRBJ2-7; D not resolved. The V end was cut by 4 bases, the J end by 2 bases, with 9 bases between. The CDR3 is 13 amino acids. CDR1 and CDR2 (germline): KGHSH, LQKENI.

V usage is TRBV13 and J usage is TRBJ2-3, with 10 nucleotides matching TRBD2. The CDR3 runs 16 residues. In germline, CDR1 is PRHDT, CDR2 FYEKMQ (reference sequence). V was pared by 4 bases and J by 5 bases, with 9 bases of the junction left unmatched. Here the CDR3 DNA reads TGTGCCAGCAGCTCCAGACTAGCGGGTCTGCGAGATACGCAGTATTTT. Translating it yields CASSSRLAGLRDTQYF. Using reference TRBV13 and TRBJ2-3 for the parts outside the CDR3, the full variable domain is AAGVIQSPRHLIKEKRETATLKCYPIPRHDTVYWYQQGPGQDPQFLISFYEKMQSDKGSIPDRFSAQQFSDYHSELNMSSLELGDSALYFCASSSRLAGLRDTQYFGPGTRLTVL.

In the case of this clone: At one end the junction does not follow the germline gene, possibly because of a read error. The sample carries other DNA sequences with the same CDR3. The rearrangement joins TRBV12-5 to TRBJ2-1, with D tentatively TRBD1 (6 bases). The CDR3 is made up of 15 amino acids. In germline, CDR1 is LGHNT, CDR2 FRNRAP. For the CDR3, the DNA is TGCGCTAGTGGTTCGGACAGTGACCCTTACAATGAGCAGTTCTTC. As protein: CASGSDSDPYNEQFF.

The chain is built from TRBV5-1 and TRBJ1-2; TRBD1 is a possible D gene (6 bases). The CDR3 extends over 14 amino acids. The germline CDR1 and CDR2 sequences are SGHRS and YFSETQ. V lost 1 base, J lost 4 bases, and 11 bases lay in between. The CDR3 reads CASSLQGKGYGYTF. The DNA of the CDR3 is TGCGCCAGCAGCTTGCAGGGGAAGGGCTATGGCTACACCTTC.

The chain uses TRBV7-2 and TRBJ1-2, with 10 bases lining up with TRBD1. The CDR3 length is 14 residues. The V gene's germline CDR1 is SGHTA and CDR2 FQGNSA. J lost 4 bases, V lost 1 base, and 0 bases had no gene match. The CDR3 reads CASSLGDRGYGYTF. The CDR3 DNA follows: TGTGCCAGCAGCTTAGGGGACAGGGGCTATGGCTACACCTTC.

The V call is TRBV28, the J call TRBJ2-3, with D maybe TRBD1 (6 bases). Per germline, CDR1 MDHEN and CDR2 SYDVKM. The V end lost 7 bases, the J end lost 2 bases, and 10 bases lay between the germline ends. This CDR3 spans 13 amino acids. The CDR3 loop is CASTGQITDTQYF. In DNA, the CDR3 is TGTGCCAGCACAGGACAGATCACAGATACGCAGTATTTT.

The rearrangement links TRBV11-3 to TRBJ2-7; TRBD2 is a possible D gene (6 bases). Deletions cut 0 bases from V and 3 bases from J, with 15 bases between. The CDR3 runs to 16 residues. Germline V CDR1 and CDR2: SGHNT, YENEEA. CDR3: CASSLDQVRRDYEQYF. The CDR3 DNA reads TGTGCCAGCAGCTTAGATCAGGTCCGGCGGGACTACGAGCAGTACTTC.

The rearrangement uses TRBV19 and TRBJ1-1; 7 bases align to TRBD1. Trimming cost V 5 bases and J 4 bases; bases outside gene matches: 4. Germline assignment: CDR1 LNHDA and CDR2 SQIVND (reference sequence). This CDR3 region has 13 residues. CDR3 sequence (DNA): TGTGCCAGTAGTGCACAGGGGCCCACTGAAGCTTTCTTT. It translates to CASSAQGPTEAFF.

Written as DNA, the CDR3 is TGTGCCAGCAGTTTTAAAGCGCCCCCGCAGTATTTT. Translated, it gives CASSFKAPPQYF. V is TRBV27 and J is TRBJ2-3; D remains unclear. Trimming stripped 3 bases from V and 10 bases from J, with 11 bases between. Germline-derived CDR1 and CDR2 are MNHEY and SMNVEV (reference sequence). The CDR3 has 12 residues.